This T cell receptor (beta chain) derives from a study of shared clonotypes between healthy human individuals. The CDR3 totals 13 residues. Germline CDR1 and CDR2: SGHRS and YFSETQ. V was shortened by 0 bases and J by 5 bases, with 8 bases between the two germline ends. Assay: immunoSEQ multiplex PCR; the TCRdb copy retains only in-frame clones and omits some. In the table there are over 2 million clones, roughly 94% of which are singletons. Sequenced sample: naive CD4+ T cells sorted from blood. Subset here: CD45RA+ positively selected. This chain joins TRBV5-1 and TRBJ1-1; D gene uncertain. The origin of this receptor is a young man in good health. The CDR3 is CASSLEMSTEAFF. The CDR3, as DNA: TGCGCCAGCAGCTTGGAGATGAGTACTGAAGCTTTCTTT.